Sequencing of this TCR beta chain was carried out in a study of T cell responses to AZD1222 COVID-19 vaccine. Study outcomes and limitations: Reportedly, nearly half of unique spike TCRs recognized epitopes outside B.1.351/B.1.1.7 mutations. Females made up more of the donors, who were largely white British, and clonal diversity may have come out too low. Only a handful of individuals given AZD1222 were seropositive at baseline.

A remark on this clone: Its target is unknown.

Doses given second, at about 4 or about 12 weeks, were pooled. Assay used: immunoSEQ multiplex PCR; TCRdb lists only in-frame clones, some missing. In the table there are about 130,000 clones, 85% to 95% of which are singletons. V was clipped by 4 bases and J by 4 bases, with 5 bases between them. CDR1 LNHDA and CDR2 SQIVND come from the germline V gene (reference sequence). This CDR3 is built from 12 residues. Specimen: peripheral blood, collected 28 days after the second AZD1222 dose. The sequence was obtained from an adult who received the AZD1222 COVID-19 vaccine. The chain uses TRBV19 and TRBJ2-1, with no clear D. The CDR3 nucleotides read TGTGCCAGTAGTAGGGTGTACAATGAGCAGTTCTTC. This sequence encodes CASSRVYNEQFF.